Presented here are 10 T cell receptor beta chains from one specimen sequenced in a study of blood T cell repertoires in COVID-19 (dated by TCRdb to the early 2020s). Library creation used the immunoSEQ multiplex PCR assay. What TCRdb holds here is the immuneACCESS table cut down to in-frame rearrangements. Part of the clones is not present; checked against another copy, under half of the missing clones reflect an unresolved V gene, and the others are unexplained. The sample has about 20,000 clones on record, about 91% of them singletons. In total, the top ten clones hold roughly 7.4% of the sample. The sample consisted of peripheral blood. The receptors were gathered from a man between 70 and 80 years old with active COVID-19.

V usage is TRBV5-1 and J usage is TRBJ2-1; possibly TRBD1 for D (5 bases). The CDR3 is 14 amino acids. Germline CDR1 and CDR2: SGHRS and YFSETQ. The V end was cut by 0 bases, the J end by 3 bases, with 7 bases between. CDR3: CASSLGGVYNEQFF. The CDR3 nucleotides are TGCGCCAGCAGCTTGGGGGGCGTCTACAATGAGCAGTTCTTC.

The chain is built from TRBV7-8 and TRBJ2-3, with D possibly matching TRBD2 (6 bases). This CDR3 region has 14 residues. The germline V gene has CDR1 SGHVS and CDR2 FQNEAQ. Trimming removed 3 bases at V and 2 bases at J, with 9 bases between. In nucleotides, the CDR3 is TGTGCCAGCAGCTTCCGGGACTCCACAGATACGCAGTATTTT. It translates to CASSFRDSTDTQYF. The full variable domain, completed using reference TRBV7-8 and TRBJ2-3, is GAGVSQSPRYKVAKRGQDVALRCDPISGHVSLFWYQQALGQGPEFLTYFQNEAQLDKSGLPSDRFFAERPEGSVSTLKIQRTQQEDSAVYLCASSFRDSTDTQYFGPGTRLTVL.

The V call is TRBV5-4, the J call TRBJ2-7, with 7 bases aligning to TRBD2. The germline CDR1 and CDR2 sequences are SGHNT and YYREEE (reference sequence). This CDR3 contains 14 residues. Trimming at V came to 4 bases and at J to 3 bases, leaving 7 bases not matched to a gene. CDR3: CASSRSGTIYEQYF. In DNA form, the CDR3 reads TGTGCCAGCAGCCGATCCGGGACTATCTACGAGCAGTACTTC.

This sequence joins TRBV10-3 and TRBJ2-1; 11 nucleotides agree with TRBD2. The V gene end was trimmed by 5 bases and the J gene end by 5 bases; junction bases not matched to a gene: 8. CDR3 length: 16 amino acids. Germline CDR1 ENHRY, CDR2 SYGVKD. CDR3 region: CAISKNSGGVNNEQFF. The CDR3 DNA reads TGTGCCATCAGTAAAAATAGCGGGGGGGTGAACAATGAGCAGTTCTTC.

The chain couples TRBV30 to TRBJ2-2; possibly TRBD2 for D (6 bases). The ends were cut back, 4 bases at V and 1 base at J, with 13 bases in the middle. CDR3 size: 15 residues. From germline, CDR1 is GTSNPN and CDR2 SVGIG (reference sequence). CDR3 in amino acids: CAWTPRGLNTGELFF. The CDR3 DNA reads as TGTGCCTGGACCCCTCGGGGGTTGAACACCGGGGAGCTGTTTTTT.

The chain recombines TRBV27 with TRBJ2-1, with 12 bases fitting TRBD2. With V trimmed by 5 bases and J by 7 bases, 9 bases remained unmatched. Germline values: CDR1 MNHEY, CDR2 SMNVEV (reference sequence). This CDR3 is 16 amino acids long. The CDR3: CASSGLAGNGFNEQFF. The CDR3 nucleotides are TGTGCCAGCAGTGGACTAGCGGGAAATGGATTTAATGAGCAGTTCTTC.

This chain uses TRBV28 with TRBJ2-5; possible D gene TRBD1, 6 bases. The V and J ends lost 2 bases and 2 bases respectively, with 9 bases between them. Germline CDR1 and CDR2: MDHEN and SYDVKM. This CDR3 comprises 14 residues. The CDR3 sequence: CASSLRQGQETQYF. The CDR3 DNA follows: TGTGCCAGCAGTTTACGTCAGGGGCAAGAGACCCAGTACTTC.

The rearrangement uses TRBV28 and TRBJ2-7, with 11 positions matching TRBD2. With V trimmed by 4 bases and J by 6 bases, 5 bases remained unmatched. Germline V gene sequence: CDR1 MDHEN, CDR2 SYDVKM. The CDR3 has 14 amino acids. Here the CDR3 reads CASSSRLAGGEQYF. The CDR3 DNA reads TGTGCCAGCAGTTCTCGGCTAGCGGGAGGCGAGCAGTACTTC.

This clone was detected once. This rearrangement joins TRBV4-2 to TRBJ2-1, with 7 bases lining up with TRBD1. The CDR3 has 19 amino acids. After removal of 1 base from V and 0 bases from J, the junction contained 12 bases not matched to a gene. Per the germline V gene, CDR1 is LGHNA and CDR2 is YNFKEQ. The CDR3 here is CASSQGRQGPESSYNEQFF. Here the CDR3 DNA reads TGTGCCAGCAGCCAAGGAAGACAGGGACCTGAGAGCTCCTACAATGAGCAGTTCTTC.

J is TRBJ2-7 and V is TRBV10-3, with D uncertain. V dropped 3 bases and J dropped 2 bases, with 5 bases sitting between them. The length of the CDR3 is 12 residues. CDR1 is ENHRY, CDR2 SYGVKD, per germline. The CDR3: CAISEQAYEQYF. The CDR3 bases are TGTGCCATCAGTGAACAAGCCTACGAGCAGTACTTC.